The 22 T cell receptor beta chains below all came from one sample that was sequenced in a study of blood T cell repertoires in COVID-19. Libraries were prepared by immunoSEQ multiplex PCR; TCRdb keeps only in-frame clonotypes and omits some of them. The top ten clones hold less than 4.5% of a sample with approximately 260,000 clones, more than 85% of them seen once. Specimen: peripheral blood. The receptor source for this set is a man younger than 30 with active or convalescent COVID-19.

V usage is TRBV19 and J usage is TRBJ1-5, with no clear D. V was trimmed by 5 bases and J by 5 bases, leaving 7 bases between them. This CDR3 spans 12 amino acids. Germline V gives CDR1 LNHDA, CDR2 SQIVND (reference sequence). The CDR3 reads CASSPRDQPQHF. For the CDR3, the DNA is TGTGCCAGTAGTCCGAGGGATCAGCCCCAGCATTTT.

The chain links TRBV24-1 to TRBJ2-1; 12 positions match TRBD2. CDR1 and CDR2 from the germline V gene are KGHDR and SFDVKD. The CDR3 extends over 17 amino acids. The V gene end was trimmed by 0 bases and the J gene end by 6 bases; junction bases not matched to a gene: 5. In nucleotides, the CDR3 is TGTGCCACCAGTGATTTGCCTCTAGCGGGGGGGACCAATGAGCAGTTCTTC. It translates to CATSDLPLAGGTNEQFF.

V gene TRBV11-3 combines with J gene TRBJ2-7, with 7 bases that match TRBD1. From germline, CDR1 is SGHNT and CDR2 YENEEA. The CDR3 is made up of 14 amino acids. V lost 0 bases and J lost 2; bases outside the gene matches: 1. CDR3 protein: CASSLETGTYEQYF. The CDR3 coding sequence is TGTGCCAGCAGCTTAGAGACAGGGACCTACGAGCAGTACTTC.

The rearrangement joins TRBV20-1 to TRBJ1-1; tentative D call: TRBD1 (6 bases). With 5 bases removed from V and 6 bases from J, the gap between germline ends came to 10 bases. Looked up from germline, CDR1 is DFQATT and CDR2 is SNEGSKA (reference sequence). The CDR3 is 11 amino acids. In DNA, the CDR3 is TGCAGTGCTGCGGACAGCCCTGAAGCTTTCTTT. Its translation: CSAADSPEAFF.

This clone appeared once. The rearrangement links TRBV28 to TRBJ1-2; TRBD1 aligns across 7 bases. Germline V gene data show CDR1 as MDHEN and CDR2 as SYDVKM. V lost 6 bases, J lost 4 bases, and 5 bases stayed unmatched. The CDR3 sequence is 13 residues long. CDR3 loop: CASSQGQPYGYTF. Written as DNA, the CDR3 is TGTGCCAGCAGCCAGGGACAGCCCTATGGCTACACCTTC.

J is TRBJ1-5 and V is TRBV30; 7 positions match TRBD1. This CDR3 is built from 13 residues. Unmatched junction bases numbered 6, after V lost 5 bases and J lost 5 bases. CDR1 is GTSNPN, CDR2 SVGIG, per germline (reference sequence). CDR3 nucleotide sequence: TGTGCCTGGTCCGGGACAGCTGATCAGCCCCAGCATTTT. It specifies CAWSGTADQPQHF.

The chain couples TRBV5-5 to TRBJ1-2; D not resolved. The CDR3 length is 11 residues. Germline V gene sequence: CDR1 SGHKS, CDR2 YYEKEE (reference sequence). V was cut by 4 bases and J by 11 bases, with 12 bases left in between. CDR3 in DNA: TGTGCCAGCAGCGAAAACGCCCGGTACACCTTC. Its protein is CASSENARYTF.

The chain links TRBV7-9 to TRBJ2-1, with 9 bases identical to TRBD1. The germline V gene encodes CDR1 SEHNR and CDR2 FQNEAQ (reference sequence). Losses at the gene ends were 3 bases for V and 1 base for J; bases not matched to a gene: 10. The CDR3 loop spans 18 amino acids. Here the CDR3 DNA reads TGTGCCAGCAGCTTTCCGAGGCCGGGACAGGGATCCTACAATGAGCAGTTCTTC. Translating it yields CASSFPRPGQGSYNEQFF.

The chain is built from TRBV3-1 (or the pseudogene TRBV3-2) and TRBJ1-3, with a possible D match to TRBD1 (6 bases). Germline CDR1 reads LGHDT; CDR2 reads YNNKEL (reference sequence). The CDR3 runs 15 residues. V lost 1 base to trimming and J lost 1 base, with 8 bases between them. The DNA of the CDR3 is TGTGCCAGCAGCCAAGGAACAGGGTCTGGAAACACCATATATTTT. This encodes CASSQGTGSGNTIYF.

The chain employs TRBV4-1 and TRBJ1-1, with D possibly TRBD1 on 5 matching bases. Deletions cut 4 bases from V and 5 bases from J, with 14 bases between. This CDR3 is built from 14 residues. Per germline, CDR1 MGHRA and CDR2 YSYEKL. For the CDR3, the DNA is TGCGCCAGCAGCCTGATAGGGGAACGGACTGAAGCTTTCTTT. This codes for CASSLIGERTEAFF.

This chain connects TRBV5-4 to TRBJ2-1, with D possibly TRBD2 on 6 matching bases. CDR1 and CDR2 from the germline V gene are SGHNT and YYREEE (reference sequence). Trimming stripped 2 bases from V and 7 bases from J, with 19 bases between. The CDR3 runs 16 residues. The CDR3 nucleotides are TGTGCCAGCAGCTTCTCCCCCCCGGGAGCCAGGAATGAGCAGTTCTTC. It is translated as CASSFSPPGARNEQFF.

V gene TRBV28 combines with J gene TRBJ1-2, with a weak D call TRBD1 (5 bases). Trimming pared 5 bases from V and 7 bases from J, leaving 17 bases between. Germline CDR1 is MDHEN and CDR2 is SYDVKM. There are 14 residues in the CDR3. CDR3 DNA: TGTGCCAGCAGTACCACCCCAGGGACTGGTGGCTACACCTTC. Its translation is CASSTTPGTGGYTF.

Concerning this clone itself: Other DNA variants within this sample encode the same CDR3. This rearrangement joins TRBV6-4 to TRBJ2-3, with TRBD1 matching over 7 bases. CDR3 length: 14 residues. J gave up 0 bases and V 6 bases, and 3 bases lay outside the gene matches. Germline V gene lookup returns CDR1 MRHNA and CDR2 SNTAGT. The CDR3 region is CASSETGSTDTQYF. The CDR3 nucleotides are TGTGCCAGCAGCGAGACAGGGAGCACAGATACGCAGTATTTT.

The chain combines TRBV30 with TRBJ1-4; 9 bases agree with TRBD1. Germline trimming cut 5 bases from V and 7 bases from J; bases unmatched to any gene: 8. The CDR3 consists of 14 residues. The V gene's germline CDR1 is GTSNPN and CDR2 SVGIG (reference sequence). The CDR3 protein is CAWEAGQGGEKLFF. Here the CDR3 DNA reads TGTGCCTGGGAGGCGGGACAGGGTGGTGAAAAACTGTTTTTT.

The chain employs TRBV9 and TRBJ1-2; no clear D gene. Trimming left V 1 base short and J 4 bases short, with 8 bases between. CDR3 length: 13 residues. Germline V lookup: CDR1 SGDLS, CDR2 YYNGEE. CDR3 DNA: TGTGCCAGCAGCGTAATAGTCGGCTATGGCTACACCTTC. Translation: CASSVIVGYGYTF.

The rearrangement joins TRBV24-1 to TRBJ1-2; D is undetermined. This CDR3 is built from 12 residues. Trimming removed 9 bases at V and 5 bases at J, with 12 bases between. Germline lookup yields CDR1 KGHDR and CDR2 SFDVKD. In DNA, the CDR3 is TGTGCCACCTCAGTATCAGGTTATGGCTACACCTTC. As protein: CATSVSGYGYTF.

This clone was seen a handful of times. The rearrangement uses TRBV29-1 and TRBJ2-1; 7 bases match TRBD1. V shed 6 bases and J 3 bases; nucleotides not matched to a gene: 5. The CDR3 length is 13 residues. Germline V CDR1 and CDR2: SQVTM, ANQGSEA. The CDR3 region is CSVRDSNYNEQFF. The CDR3 DNA is TGCAGCGTCCGGGACAGTAACTACAATGAGCAGTTCTTC.

This sequence joins TRBV9 and TRBJ1-4, with a tentative D call TRBD1 (6 bases). The CDR3 spans 16 residues. Looked up from germline, CDR1 is SGDLS and CDR2 is YYNGEE. Trimming cost V 0 bases and J 5 bases, with 14 bases left between them. The CDR3 nucleotides read TGTGCCAGCAGCGTAGCTCAGGGGTCCCTCAATGAAAAACTGTTTTTT. Translating gives CASSVAQGSLNEKLFF.

The gene calls are TRBV24-1 and TRBJ1-2, with unresolved D. CDR3 length equals 14 residues. Trimming removed 0 bases from V and 8 bases from J, with 12 bases in between. In germline, CDR1 is KGHDR, CDR2 SFDVKD. CDR3 bases: TGTGCCACCAGTGATTTGTCCAGGTCCCGGGGCTACACCTTC. As protein: CATSDLSRSRGYTF.

The V and J genes are TRBV7-8 and TRBJ2-1; TRBD1 might be the D (5 bases). Germline V gene lookup returns CDR1 SGHVS and CDR2 FQNEAQ. The length of the CDR3 is 15 residues. V lost 1 base, J lost 3 bases, and 10 bases lay in between. This chain's CDR3 is CASSLEEGDYNEQFF. CDR3 bases: TGTGCCAGCAGCTTAGAGGAAGGGGACTACAATGAGCAGTTCTTC.

The rearrangement joins TRBV27 to TRBJ1-5; TRBD1 matches at 11 bases. J was trimmed by 2 bases and V by 8 bases; bases with no gene match: 5. Germline lookup yields CDR1 MNHEY and CDR2 SMNVEV (reference sequence). This CDR3 is 15 amino acids long. The CDR3 sequence: CASCRTGGGNQPQHF. CDR3 in DNA: TGTGCCAGCTGCAGGACAGGGGGCGGCAATCAGCCCCAGCATTTT.

J is TRBJ2-3 and V is TRBV4-1, with TRBD2 matching over 10 bases. CDR1 and CDR2 (germline): MGHRA, YSYEKL. V trimming: 8 bases; J trimming: 4 bases; junction bases outside the gene matches: 9. The CDR3 contains 15 residues. The DNA for the CDR3 is TGCGCCAGCGCCCTGGCTAGCGGGGGAGCAGATACGCAGTATTTT. It encodes CASALASGGADTQYF.